A selection of T cell receptor beta chains follows, all from one sample in a study of cytomegalovirus exposure and HLA in healthy donors. Repertoires were generated with immunoSEQ multiplex PCR, while TCRdb's copy carries only in-frame clones and drops some. This table holds 110,000 to 150,000 clones, about four fifths found once. The sequenced material came from PBMCs. These receptors all come from a woman aged 25 to 39 in good health and CMV-seronegative. CDR3s include the opening cysteine and the closing phenylalanine or tryptophan. The D gene is left open where the match is weak. Clone size is shown for a subset of rows, as once, few, many or a class of expanded clone.

>TRBJ2-3|.|TRBV11-1|TRBD2
CASRSGLAGGSQVTQYF
TGTGCCAGCAGATCCGGACTAGCGGGGGGGTCCCAGGTTACGCAGTATTTT
>TRBJ1-6|.|TRBV21-1|.
CASSPRDRTNSPLHF
TGTGCCAGCAGCCCACGGGACAGAACCAATTCACCCCTCCACTTT
>TRBJ1-6|.|TRBV14|TRBD1
CASSLQRGPTYNSPLHF
TGTGCCAGCAGCCTTCAAAGGGGGCCCACCTATAATTCACCCCTCCACTTT
>TRBJ2-1|.|TRBV5-1|TRBD2
CASSLVSLNSGGAREQFF
TGCGCCAGCAGCTTGGTCTCGCTTAATAGCGGGGGGGCCCGTGAGCAGTTCTTC
>TRBJ1-1|few|TRBV5-6|TRBD1
CASSRGTGRAEAFF
TGTGCCAGCAGCAGGGGGACAGGGCGAGCTGAAGCTTTCTTT
>TRBJ1-3|.|TRBV10-3|TRBD1
CANRQGYGNTIYF
TGTGCCAACCGACAGGGGTATGGAAACACCATATATTTT
>TRBJ1-5|.|TRBV29-1|TRBD1
CSVVIRTGSNQPQHF
TGCAGCGTTGTAATAAGGACAGGTAGCAATCAGCCCCAGCATTTT
>TRBJ1-2|.|TRBV19|TRBD1
CASSRDRLGNTF
TGTGCCAGTTCAAGGGACAGGCTGGGGAACACCTTC
>TRBJ1-3|.|TRBV11-2|.
CASSSTGGGNTIYF
TGTGCCAGCAGCTCCACAGGCGGTGGAAACACCATATATTTT
>TRBJ2-5|.|TRBV28|TRBD1
CASGSRTGEETQYF
TGTGCCAGCGGATCCCGGACAGGGGAAGAGACCCAGTACTTC
>TRBJ1-6|.|TRBV15|TRBD1
CATSTPGQGGSPLHF
TGTGCCACCAGCACTCCGGGACAGGGGGGTTCACCCCTCCACTTT
>TRBJ2-3|.|TRBV2|TRBD2
CASSDILAGAGDTQYF
TGTGCCAGCAGTGATATACTAGCGGGGGCCGGAGATACGCAGTATTTT
>TRBJ2-1|.|TRBV20-1|.
CSASVDSEQFF
TGCAGTGCTAGCGTGGACAGTGAGCAGTTCTTC
>TRBJ1-1|few|TRBV19|TRBD1
CASSTIGLGTGQNTEAFF
TGTGCCAGTAGTACCATCGGGCTAGGGACAGGACAGAACACTGAAGCTTTCTTT
>TRBJ1-2|few|TRBV5-4|.
CASSLWGRDYGYTF
TGTGCCAGCAGCTTGTGGGGCAGGGACTATGGCTACACCTTC
>TRBJ1-1|.|TRBV5-4|.
CASSLRQLNTEAFF
TGTGCCAGCAGCTTACGACAGCTGAACACTGAAGCTTTCTTT
>TRBJ2-3|.|TRBV19|.
CASSINGRDTDTQYF
TGTGCCAGTAGTATTAATGGGCGAGACACAGATACGCAGTATTTT
>TRBJ2-5|.|TRBV4-3|.
CASSQELGTGKTQYF
TGCGCCAGCAGCCAAGAACTTGGAACGGGGAAGACCCAGTACTTC
>TRBJ1-2|.|TRBV29-1|TRBD1
CSAGQPSYGYTF
TGCAGCGCGGGACAGCCTAGTTATGGCTACACCTTC
>TRBJ1-2|.|TRBV6-5|TRBD1
CASSSPRQGKGYTF
TGTGCCAGCAGTTCCCCACGACAGGGGAAAGGCTACACCTTC
>TRBJ2-7|.|TRBV7-2|TRBD2
CASSFGFAGGPYEQYF
TGTGCCAGCAGCTTTGGGTTTGCGGGGGGCCCCTACGAGCAGTACTTC
>TRBJ2-1|.|TRBV4-1|.
CASGIGGFGDEQFF
TGCGCCAGCGGTATTGGGGGGTTCGGCGATGAGCAGTTCTTC
>TRBJ1-6|few|TRBV19|.
CASSIGGDSPLHF
TGTGCCAGTAGTATCGGAGGAGACTCACCCCTCCACTTT
>TRBJ2-3|.|TRBV9|TRBD2
CASSVLAGGADTQYF
TGTGCCAGCAGCGTACTAGCGGGGGGGGCAGATACGCAGTATTTT
>TRBJ2-1|.|TRBV7-9|TRBD2
CASSLLAGSNEQFF
TGTGCCAGCAGCTTACTAGCGGGGTCCAATGAGCAGTTCTTC
>TRBJ2-5|once|TRBV4-1|TRBD2
CASSQGTSETQYF
TGCGCCAGCAGCCAAGGGACTAGTGAGACCCAGTACTTC
>TRBJ2-4|.|TRBV6-1|.
CASRASGHGNIQYF
TGTGCCAGCCGGGCTTCCGGACATGGTAACATTCAGTACTTC
>TRBJ1-2|.|TRBV9|TRBD1
CASGGQGIYGYTF
TGTGCCAGCGGGGGACAGGGAATTTATGGCTACACCTTC
>TRBJ2-3|.|TRBV29-1|.
CSVTKATVTDTQYF
TGCAGCGTTACTAAAGCGACAGTTACAGATACGCAGTATTTT
>TRBJ2-7|.|TRBV27|.
CASSLSTAYEQYF
TGTGCCAGCAGTTTATCAACAGCCTACGAGCAGTACTTC
>TRBJ1-2|.|TRBV29-1|.
CSVAGNYGYTF
TGCAGCGTTGCGGGGAACTATGGCTACACCTTC
>TRBJ1-6|few|TRBV5-5|.
CASSLLPRGESPLHF
TGTGCCAGCAGCTTGCTCCCCAGGGGAGAGTCACCCCTCCACTTT
>TRBJ1-2|.|TRBV6-1|TRBD1
CASSARDRGPIDYGYTF
TGTGCCAGCAGTGCCAGAGACAGGGGGCCTATTGACTATGGCTACACCTTC
>TRBJ2-5|.|TRBV5-1|TRBD1
CASSLGQGAAETQYF
TGCGCCAGCAGCTTGGGACAGGGGGCTGCGGAGACCCAGTACTTC
>TRBJ1-5|.|TRBV7-8|TRBD1
CASSLAVLTGHNQPQHF
TGTGCCAGCAGCTTAGCGGTTTTGACAGGGCATAATCAGCCCCAGCATTTT
>TRBJ2-7|.|TRBV7-2|.
CASSFSGVPSYEQYF
TGTGCCAGCAGCTTCTCCGGAGTACCCTCCTACGAGCAGTACTTC
>TRBJ2-5|.|TRBV7-9|TRBD1
CASSSTGGQETQYF
TGTGCCAGCAGCTCGACAGGGGGCCAAGAGACCCAGTACTTC
>TRBJ1-2|.|TRBV28|TRBD1
CASSWTGINYGYTF
TGTGCCAGCAGTTGGACAGGAATTAACTATGGCTACACCTTC
>TRBJ2-3|.|TRBV7-2|TRBD2
CASSLAGGDTQYF
TGTGCCAGCAGCTTAGCGGGGGGGGATACGCAGTATTTT